This TCR beta chain was identified during a study of blood T cell repertoires in COVID-19 (dated by TCRdb to between 2020 and 2021). With regard to the full study: Samples covering the acute and convalescent phases of COVID-19 were provided by collaborators in the United States, Italy and Spain. Sample metadata almost always included a de-identified subject ID, COVID-19 status, age in years and sex. Subjects who had been exposed to COVID-19, were actively infected with it, or had recovered from it provided the deeply sampled blood TCRbeta repertoires that made up the dataset. Where available, HLA class I and class II types were obtained from metadata supplied by the sample provider rather than from assay-based typing. The samples were drawn from the first 160 participants of the ongoing ImmuneRACE study and from 950 to 1,500 subjects provided by 6 global collaborators. The repertoires were released in a freely available public database intended as a resource for research on the immune response to SARS-CoV-2. The prospective study material was composed of cDNA or gDNA derived from T cells, B-cell-depleted T cells, or PBMCs.

Details on this clone: The clone's antigen remains unknown. Base qualities were left out, and no much larger clone turns up one base away.

TCRbeta CDR3 regions were amplified from genomic DNA using the immunoSEQ Assay, a bias-controlled multiplex PCR. The original pipeline was this. Nucleated cell counts per sample were estimated from amplification of reference gene primers within the assay. To quantify the absolute abundance of each unique TCRbeta CDR3 rearrangement, sequence reads were collapsed and filtered. For each sample, productive Simpson clonality was calculated by taking the square root of Simpson's diversity index across productive rearrangements. This immuneACCESS table, as held by TCRdb, lists in-frame sequences with V and J called but not all clones. Of the missing ones, under half trace to an unresolved V gene in checked studies; the others have no known cause. The V and J calls and clone size were taken over from that table, and D and trimming were inferred from the DNA. A total of 130,000 or so clones appear in this sample, just under 90% of them only once. In total, the top ten clones hold approximately 2% of the sample.

The collaborating institutions used their own protocols to collect whole blood in K2EDTA tubes. For TCRbeta analysis, collaborator samples were shipped as frozen whole blood, as isolated PBMCs, or as DNA extracted from either sample type. What the research found in general, with its limitations: The quantity of clinical and demographic metadata differed by source and by participant and was supplied without curation.

Including cysteine and phenylalanine, the CDR3 has 13 amino acids. The CDR3 DNA has 39 bases and is translated from base 1. Trimming at the junction amounts to 6 bases on V and 7 bases on J, and the germline ends lie 10 bases apart. CDR1 and CDR2 are read off the germline V gene as SNHLY and FYNNEI. Sequencing input: peripheral blood. The chain links TRBV2 with TRBJ1-6; possibly the D gene is TRBD1, per 5 matching bases. This sequence was found in a woman in her forties or fifties with acute or convalescent COVID-19. The bases read TGTGCCAGCAGGGGGGAGGGAAATTCACCCCTCCACTTT. Translated, this is CASRGEGNSPLHF.